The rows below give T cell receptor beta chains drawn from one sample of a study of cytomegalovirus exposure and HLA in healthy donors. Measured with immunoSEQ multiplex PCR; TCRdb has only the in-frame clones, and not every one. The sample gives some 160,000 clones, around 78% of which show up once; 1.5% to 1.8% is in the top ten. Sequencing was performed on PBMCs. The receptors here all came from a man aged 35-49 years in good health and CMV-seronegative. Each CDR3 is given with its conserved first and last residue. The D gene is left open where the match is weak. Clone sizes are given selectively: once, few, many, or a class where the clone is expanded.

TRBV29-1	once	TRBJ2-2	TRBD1	TGCAGCGTCGCGACAGGGGCCACCGGGGAGCTGTTTTTT	CSVATGATGELFF
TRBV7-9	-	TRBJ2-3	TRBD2	TGTGCCAGCAGCTTCAGGACTAGCGGCACAGATACGCAGTATTTT	CASSFRTSGTDTQYF
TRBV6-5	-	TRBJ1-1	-	TGTGCCAGCAGCCTCTCACAGAGTATGAACACTGAAGCTTTCTTT	CASSLSQSMNTEAFF
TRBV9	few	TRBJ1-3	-	TGTGCCAGCAGCTCGACAGGTTTTGGAAACACCATATATTTT	CASSSTGFGNTIYF
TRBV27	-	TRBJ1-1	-	TGTGCCAGCAGTTATAGTACTGAGGGGGCTGAAGCTTTCTTT	CASSYSTEGAEAFF
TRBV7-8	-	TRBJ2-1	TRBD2	TGTGCCAGCAGCTCGGTCAAGACTAGCGGGAGGCGGGGCTCCTACAATGAGCAGTTCTTC	CASSSVKTSGRRGSYNEQFF
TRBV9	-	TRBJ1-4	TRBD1	TGTGCCAGCAGCCCCCGGGCAGGGGGCAGGGAAAAACTGTTTTTT	CASSPRAGGREKLFF
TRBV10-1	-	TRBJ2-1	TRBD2	TGCGCCAGCTCAGAGGTGAGTAGCGGGAGTTCTTTCTACAATGAGCAGTTCTTC	CASSEVSSGSSFYNEQFF
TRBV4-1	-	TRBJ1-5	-	TGCGCCAGCAGCCAGACAGAGACCCTCAATCAGCCCCAGCATTTT	CASSQTETLNQPQHF
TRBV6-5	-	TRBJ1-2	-	TGTGCCAGCACCCTGAGCCAGGACTATGGCTACACCTTC	CASTLSQDYGYTF